This T cell receptor (beta chain) was documented in a study of vaccination and CD4 T cells after COVID-19. At the level of the study: From HCoV-229E, HCoV-OC43, HCoV-NL63 and SARS-CoV-2, overlapping spike peptides were used to stimulate the cells.

The CDR3 has 14 residues. Trimming stripped 3 bases from V and 5 bases from J, with 11 bases between. Per the germline V gene, CDR1 is LNHDA and CDR2 is SQIVND (reference sequence). Details on this clonotype: Its specificity is not known.

Treatment of the sample: roughly 10-day PBMC culture with coronavirus spike peptide pools or control peptides (ViraFEST assay). ViraFEST sequenced TCRs after peptide-pool expansion of antigen-specific T cells. With the Oncomine TCR Beta short-read assay, DNA from cultured CD4+ T cells was sequenced. TCRdb re-analysed the PCR reads in MiXCR, keeping a single row per CDR3 protein. The sample includes about 18,000 distinct CDR3 sequences, just under 45% seen only once; the top ten take 7.2%. The sequence came from a human donor who had recovered from COVID-19. The material sequenced was CD4+ T cells from blood, cultured in vitro, taken after SARS-CoV-2 vaccination. The gene calls are TRBV19 and TRBJ1-5; tentatively, D is TRBD1 (5 bases). For the CDR3, the DNA is TGTGCCAGTAGTATCTTGCCGGGGGATCAGCCCCAGCATTTT. Its translation is CASSILPGDQPQHF.